The 11 T cell receptor beta chains presented below share a single source sample, sequenced in a study of blood T cell repertoires in COVID-19. Assay used: immunoSEQ multiplex PCR; TCRdb lists only in-frame clones, some missing. The sample includes roughly 160,000 clones, roughly 85% of them seen just once. Material for sequencing was peripheral blood. These receptors all stem from a man between 60 and 70 years old with acute or convalescent COVID-19.

The V and J genes are TRBV7-9 and TRBJ2-7; TRBD1 matches at 7 bases. The V gene end was trimmed by 5 bases and the J gene end by 2 bases; junction bases not matched to a gene: 6. The CDR3 is 14 amino acids. Germline CDR1 SEHNR, CDR2 FQNEAQ (reference sequence). CDR3 residues: CASSPPGTAYEQYF. CDR3 nucleotides: TGTGCCAGCAGCCCACCCGGGACAGCCTACGAGCAGTACTTC.

The chain combines TRBV5-1 with TRBJ1-3; 9 bases align to TRBD1. The CDR3 has 17 amino acids. Germline V lookup: CDR1 SGHRS, CDR2 YFSETQ. Unmatched junction bases numbered 6, after V lost 2 bases and J lost 0 bases. The chain's CDR3 is CASSFDGTGFSGNTIYF. The CDR3 nucleotides read TGCGCCAGCAGCTTCGACGGGACAGGGTTCTCTGGAAACACCATATATTTT.

The rearrangement links TRBV11-2 to TRBJ1-1; 7 nucleotides agree with TRBD1. V trimming: 5 bases; J trimming: 2 bases; junction bases outside the gene matches: 5. The CDR3 sequence is 14 residues long. CDR1 and CDR2 (germline): SGHAT, FQNNGV. CDR3 sequence reads: CASSLTGYNTEAFF. The CDR3 bases are TGTGCCAGCAGCCTGACAGGGTACAACACTGAAGCTTTCTTT.

The V call is TRBV4-2, the J call TRBJ1-2; a possible D gene is TRBD1 (5 bases). This CDR3 has 17 amino acids. The V end lost 1 base, the J end lost 8 bases, and 23 bases lay between the germline ends. CDR1 and CDR2 from the germline V gene are LGHNA and YNFKEQ. CDR3 in amino acids: CASSQAGSEGASLGYTF. Here the CDR3 DNA reads TGTGCCAGCAGCCAAGCTGGGTCAGAAGGGGCTTCTCTCGGCTACACCTTC.

The J gene is TRBJ2-3, the V gene TRBV2, with 7 bases that match TRBD1. The germline gives CDR1 SNHLY, CDR2 FYNNEI. Germline trimming cut 2 bases from V and 4 bases from J; bases unmatched to any gene: 3. CDR3 size: 14 residues. CDR3 sequence: CASSEMQGADTQYF. The DNA for the CDR3 is TGTGCCAGCAGTGAAATGCAGGGGGCAGATACGCAGTATTTT.

V usage is TRBV28 and J usage is TRBJ1-5; D not resolved. The V gene lost 5 bases and the J gene lost 8 bases, with 19 bases spanning the gap. Germline V lookup: CDR1 MDHEN, CDR2 SYDVKM. The CDR3 has 15 amino acids. CDR3 DNA sequence: TGTGCCAGCAGTCAGACCGGACGGCGGGTTAAGCCCCAGCATTTT. Protein sequence: CASSQTGRRVKPQHF.

This clone showed up just once. The J gene is TRBJ1-4, the V gene TRBV28; 7 positions match TRBD1. Germline assignment: CDR1 MDHEN and CDR2 SYDVKM. The CDR3 is 16 residues long. The V and J ends lost 7 bases and 3 bases, in that order; junction bases with no gene match: 11. The CDR3 region is CASTTGSNFANEKLFF. The CDR3 nucleotides read TGTGCCAGCACGACAGGGTCAAATTTTGCTAATGAAAAACTGTTTTTT.

The chain combines TRBV5-1 with TRBJ1-1; TRBD1 matches 12 bases. The V segment lost 4 bases and the J segment 4 bases; nucleotides outside the gene matches: 2. Germline-derived CDR1 and CDR2 are SGHRS and YFSETQ. The CDR3 spans 14 residues. The CDR3 DNA reads as TGCGCCAGCAGCGCGGGACAGGGGGCCACTGAAGCTTTCTTT. Amino acids: CASSAGQGATEAFF. Looking up the rest from reference TRBV5-1 and TRBJ1-1 gives the full variable domain: KAGVTQTPRYLIKTRGQQVTLSCSPISGHRSVSWYQQTPGQGLQFLFEYFSETQRNKGNFPGRFSGRQFSNSRSEMNVSTLELGDSALYLCASSAGQGATEAFFGQGTRLTVV.

The V and J genes are TRBV11-2 and TRBJ1-1; D unclear. CDR1 and CDR2 (germline): SGHAT, FQNNGV. The length of the CDR3 is 16 residues. Trimming cost V 2 bases and J 5 bases, with 18 bases left between them. The chain's CDR3 is CASSLIADPVETEAFF. CDR3 DNA sequence: TGTGCCAGCAGCTTAATTGCAGACCCAGTGGAGACTGAAGCTTTCTTT.

This sequence joins TRBV19 and TRBJ1-3; D possibly corresponds to TRBD1 (6 bases). V was clipped by 5 bases and J by 6 bases, with 17 bases between them. The germline V gene has CDR1 LNHDA and CDR2 SQIVND (reference sequence). The CDR3 is made up of 15 amino acids. The CDR3 sequence: CASSFSRTAANTIYF. DNA for the CDR3: TGTGCCAGTAGTTTCTCCCGGACAGCGGCAAACACCATATATTTT. The full variable domain, in which reference TRBV19 and TRBJ1-3 provide the parts outside the CDR3, is DGGITQSPKYLFRKEGQNVTLSCEQNLNHDAMYWYRQDPGQGLRLIYYSQIVNDFQKGDIAEGYSVSREKKESFPLTVTSAQKNPTAFYLCASSFSRTAANTIYFGEGSWLTVV.

This clone was counted only a few times. The genes are TRBV7-3 and TRBJ2-3; 7 nucleotides match TRBD2. The CDR3 has 14 amino acids. V dropped 5 bases and J dropped 2; count of bases not matched to a gene: 4. Germline V gene lookup returns CDR1 SGHTA and CDR2 FQGTGA. CDR3 protein: CASSRGSNTDTQYF. CDR3 in DNA: TGTGCCAGCAGCCGCGGGAGTAACACAGATACGCAGTATTTT. Supplemented by reference TRBV7-3 and TRBJ2-3, the full variable domain reads GAGVSQTPSNKVTEKGKYVELRCDPISGHTALYWYRQSLGQGPEFLIYFQGTGAADDSGLPNDRFFAVRPEGSVSTLKIQRTERGDSAVYLCASSRGSNTDTQYFGPGTRLTVL.